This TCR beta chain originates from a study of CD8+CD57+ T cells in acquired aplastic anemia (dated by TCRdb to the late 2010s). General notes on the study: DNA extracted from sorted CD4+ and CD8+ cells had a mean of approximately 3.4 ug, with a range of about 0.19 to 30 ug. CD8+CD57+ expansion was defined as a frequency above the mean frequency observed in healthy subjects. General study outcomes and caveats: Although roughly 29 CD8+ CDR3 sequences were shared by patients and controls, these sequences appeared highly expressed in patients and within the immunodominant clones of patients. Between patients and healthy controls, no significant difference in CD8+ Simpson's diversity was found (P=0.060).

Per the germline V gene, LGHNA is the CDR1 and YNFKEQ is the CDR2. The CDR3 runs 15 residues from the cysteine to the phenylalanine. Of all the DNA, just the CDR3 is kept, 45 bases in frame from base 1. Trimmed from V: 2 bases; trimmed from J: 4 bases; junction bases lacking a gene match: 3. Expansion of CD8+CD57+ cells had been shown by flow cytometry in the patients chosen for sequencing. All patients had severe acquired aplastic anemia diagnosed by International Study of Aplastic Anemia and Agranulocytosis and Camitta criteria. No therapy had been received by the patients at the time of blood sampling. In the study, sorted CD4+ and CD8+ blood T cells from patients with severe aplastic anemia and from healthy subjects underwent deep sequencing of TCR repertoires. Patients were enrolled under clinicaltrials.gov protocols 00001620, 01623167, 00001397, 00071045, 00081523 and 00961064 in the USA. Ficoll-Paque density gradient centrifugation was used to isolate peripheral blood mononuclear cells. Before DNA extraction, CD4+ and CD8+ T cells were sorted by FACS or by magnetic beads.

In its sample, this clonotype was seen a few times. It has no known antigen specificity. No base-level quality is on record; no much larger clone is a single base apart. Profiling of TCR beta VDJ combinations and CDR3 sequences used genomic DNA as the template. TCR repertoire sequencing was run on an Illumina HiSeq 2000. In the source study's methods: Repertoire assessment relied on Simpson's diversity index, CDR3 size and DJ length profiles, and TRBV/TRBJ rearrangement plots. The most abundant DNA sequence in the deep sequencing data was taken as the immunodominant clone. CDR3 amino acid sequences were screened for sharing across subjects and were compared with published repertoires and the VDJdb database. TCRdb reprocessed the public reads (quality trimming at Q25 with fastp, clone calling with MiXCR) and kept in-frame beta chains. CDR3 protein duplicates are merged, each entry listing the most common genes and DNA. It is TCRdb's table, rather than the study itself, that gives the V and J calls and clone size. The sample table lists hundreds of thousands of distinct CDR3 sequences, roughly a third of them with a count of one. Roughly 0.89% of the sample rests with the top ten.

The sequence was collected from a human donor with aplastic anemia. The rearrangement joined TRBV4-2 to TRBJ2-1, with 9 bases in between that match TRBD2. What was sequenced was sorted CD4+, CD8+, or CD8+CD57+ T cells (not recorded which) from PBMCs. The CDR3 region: CASSQSGGKYNEQFF. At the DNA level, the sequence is TGTGCCAGCAGCCAAAGCGGGGGGAAATACAATGAGCAGTTCTTC.